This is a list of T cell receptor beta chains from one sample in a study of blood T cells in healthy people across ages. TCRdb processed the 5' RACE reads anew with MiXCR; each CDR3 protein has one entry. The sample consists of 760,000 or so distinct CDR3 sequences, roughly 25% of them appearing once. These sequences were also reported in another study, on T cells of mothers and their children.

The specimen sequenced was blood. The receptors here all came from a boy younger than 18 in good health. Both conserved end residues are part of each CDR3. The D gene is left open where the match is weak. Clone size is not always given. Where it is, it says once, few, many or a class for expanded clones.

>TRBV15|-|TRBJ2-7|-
CATSSVLDSYEQYF
TGTGCCACCAGCAGTGTACTAGATAGCTACGAGCAGTACTTC
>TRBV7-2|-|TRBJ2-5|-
CASSLDSPLEQYF
TGTGCCAGCAGCTTGGACTCCCCGCTTGAGCAGTACTTC
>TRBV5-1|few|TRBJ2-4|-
CASSPGTAKNIQYF
TGCGCCAGCAGCCCAGGTACTGCCAAAAACATTCAGTACTTC
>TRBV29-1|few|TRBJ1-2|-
CSVEEGHGYGYTF
TGCAGCGTTGAAGAGGGACACGGCTATGGCTACACCTTC
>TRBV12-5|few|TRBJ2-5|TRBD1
CASGPGQGFEETQYF
TGTGCTAGTGGCCCGGGACAGGGGTTTGAAGAGACCCAGTACTTC
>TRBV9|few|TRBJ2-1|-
CASSVSAGMTYNEQFF
TGTGCCAGCAGCGTAAGCGCGGGAATGACCTACAATGAGCAGTTCTTC
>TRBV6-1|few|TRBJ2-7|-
CASSEMEFEQYF
TGTGCCAGCAGTGAGATGGAGTTCGAGCAGTACTTC
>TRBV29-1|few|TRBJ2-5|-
CSVEGRDAFRWTQYF
TGCAGCGTTGAAGGAAGGGACGCGTTCCGATGGACCCAGTACTTC
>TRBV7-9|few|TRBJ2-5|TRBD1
CASSRSGLEGQETQYF
TGTGCCAGCAGCCGCTCGGGGCTAGAGGGACAGGAGACCCAGTACTTC
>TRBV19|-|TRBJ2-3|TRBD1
CASSEGAGDTQYF
TGTGCCAGTTCCGAGGGGGCCGGGGATACGCAGTATTTT
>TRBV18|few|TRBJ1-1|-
CASSTVQSTEAFF
TGTGCCAGCTCAACGGTACAGAGCACTGAAGCTTTCTTT
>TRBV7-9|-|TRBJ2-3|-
CASSLGPDTDTQYF
TGTGCCAGCAGCTTAGGGCCTGACACAGATACGCAGTATTTT
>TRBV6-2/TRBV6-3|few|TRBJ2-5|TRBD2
CASSFTGKGLALIQGTQYF
TGTGCCAGCAGTTTCACAGGGAAAGGACTAGCGTTGATTCAAGGGACCCAGTACTTC
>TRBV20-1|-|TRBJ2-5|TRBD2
CSALLAGEETQYF
TGCAGTGCTTTACTAGCGGGGGAGGAGACCCAGTACTTC
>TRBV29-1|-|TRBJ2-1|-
CSVEVINEQFF
TGCAGCGTTGAAGTCATCAATGAGCAGTTCTTC
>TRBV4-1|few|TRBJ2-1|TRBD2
CASYGLAGGLSSYNEQFF
TGCGCCAGCTATGGACTAGCGGGAGGCCTGAGCTCCTACAATGAGCAGTTCTTC
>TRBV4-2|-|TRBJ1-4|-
CASSPLGELTGEKLFF
TGTGCCAGCAGCCCCCTGGGGGAGCTGACAGGTGAAAAACTGTTTTTT
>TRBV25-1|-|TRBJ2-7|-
CASSDRVTYEQYF
TGTGCCAGCAGTGACAGGGTGACCTACGAGCAGTACTTC
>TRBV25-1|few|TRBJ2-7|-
CASRGLNYEQYF
TGTGCCAGCAGAGGACTCAACTACGAGCAGTACTTC
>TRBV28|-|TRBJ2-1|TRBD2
CASSFGSGANEQFF
TGTGCCAGCAGTTTTGGTAGCGGGGCCAATGAGCAGTTCTTC
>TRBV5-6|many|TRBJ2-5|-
CASSLSGSQETQYF
TGTGCCAGCAGCCTCAGCGGTAGTCAAGAGACCCAGTACTTC
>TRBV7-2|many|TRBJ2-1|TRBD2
CASSPGAGGPIMSYNEQFF
TGTGCCAGCAGCCCAGGAGCGGGAGGGCCTATAATGTCCTACAATGAGCAGTTCTTC
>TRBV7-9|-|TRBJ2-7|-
CASSLRGVLEQYF
TGTGCCAGCAGCTTAAGGGGAGTCCTCGAGCAGTACTTC
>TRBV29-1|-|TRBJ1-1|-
CSVYKMEGLNTEAFF
TGCAGCGTCTACAAGATGGAGGGCCTCAACACTGAAGCTTTCTTT
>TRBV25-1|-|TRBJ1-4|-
CASSEKRVGNEKLFF
TGTGCCAGCAGTGAAAAACGGGTCGGTAATGAAAAACTGTTTTTT
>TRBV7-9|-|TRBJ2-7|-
CASSLVEDSYEQYF
TGTGCCAGCAGCTTAGTAGAGGACAGCTACGAGCAGTACTTC
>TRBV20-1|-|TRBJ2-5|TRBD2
CSVTSGGETQYF
TGCAGTGTTACTAGCGGGGGAGAGACCCAGTACTTC
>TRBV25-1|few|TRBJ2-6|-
CASTEWEGPGANVLTF
TGTGCCAGCACCGAATGGGAAGGCCCTGGGGCCAACGTCCTGACTTTC
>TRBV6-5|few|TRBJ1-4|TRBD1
CASSLTGSEEKLFF
TGTGCCAGCAGTCTGACAGGGAGCGAAGAAAAACTGTTTTTT
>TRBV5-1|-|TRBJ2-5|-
CASSPDKGRRQETQYF
TGCGCCAGCAGCCCTGACAAAGGAAGACGGCAAGAGACCCAGTACTTC
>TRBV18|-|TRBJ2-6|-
CASFTDSGANVLTF
TGTGCCAGCTTTACAGACTCTGGGGCCAACGTCCTGACTTTC
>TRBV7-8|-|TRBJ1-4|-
CASSLRIETNEKLFF
TGTGCCAGCAGCCTTAGGATAGAAACTAATGAAAAACTGTTTTTT
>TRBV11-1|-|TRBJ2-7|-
CASSVTSTYEQYF
TGTGCCAGCAGCGTGACAAGTACCTACGAGCAGTACTTC
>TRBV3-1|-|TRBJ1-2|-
CASSQEEGRSAFAGYTF
TGTGCCAGCAGCCAAGAGGAGGGGCGCTCGGCGTTTGCTGGCTACACCTTC
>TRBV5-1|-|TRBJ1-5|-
CASSFTGEGNQPQHF
TGCGCCAGCAGCTTTACGGGAGAGGGGAATCAGCCCCAGCATTTT
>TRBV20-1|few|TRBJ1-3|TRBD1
CSARVQGAPGNTIYF
TGCAGTGCTAGGGTACAGGGGGCGCCTGGAAACACCATATATTTT
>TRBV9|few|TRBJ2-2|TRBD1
CASSPRQGAAGELFF
TGTGCCAGCAGCCCTCGACAGGGGGCCGCCGGGGAGCTGTTTTTT
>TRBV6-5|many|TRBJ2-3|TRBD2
CASSPGLAGIDTQYF
TGTGCCAGCAGCCCGGGACTAGCGGGGATCGATACGCAGTATTTT
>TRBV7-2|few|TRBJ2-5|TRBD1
CASSYRDRQETQYF
TGTGCCAGCAGCTACCGGGACAGACAAGAGACCCAGTACTTC
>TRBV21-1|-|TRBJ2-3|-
CASSNTGTAYHTDTQYF
TGTGCCAGCAGCAACACCGGGACAGCCTATCACACAGATACGCAGTATTTT
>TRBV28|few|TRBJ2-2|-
CASSISSRYRDTGELFF
TGTGCCAGCAGTATATCCTCTAGGTATCGGGACACCGGGGAGCTGTTTTTT
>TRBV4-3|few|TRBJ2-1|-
CASSQAGGAGEQFF
TGCGCCAGCAGCCAAGCCGGAGGGGCCGGTGAGCAGTTCTTC
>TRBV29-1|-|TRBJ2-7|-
CSVERGDDYEQYF
TGCAGCGTTGAGAGGGGTGACGACTACGAGCAGTACTTC
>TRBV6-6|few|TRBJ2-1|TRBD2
CASSYYLTSGRNEQFF
TGTGCCAGCAGTTACTACCTGACTAGCGGGAGGAATGAGCAGTTCTTC
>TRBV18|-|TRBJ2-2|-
CASYWTVDDTGELFF
TGTGCCAGCTACTGGACCGTTGACGACACCGGGGAGCTGTTTTTT
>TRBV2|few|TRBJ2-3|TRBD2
CASSGRGGLGSTDTQYF
TGTGCCAGCAGTGGCCGGGGGGGCCTAGGTAGCACAGATACGCAGTATTTT
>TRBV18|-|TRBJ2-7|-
CASSPFGTSYEQYF
TGTGCCAGCTCACCATTTGGGACATCGTACGAGCAGTACTTC
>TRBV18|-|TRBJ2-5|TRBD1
CASSRSTPQGQETQYF
TGTGCCAGCTCACGCAGCACTCCACAGGGGCAAGAGACCCAGTACTTC
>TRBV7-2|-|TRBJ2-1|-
CASSLGSRSYNEQFF
TGTGCCAGCAGCTTGGGCAGCCGCTCCTACAATGAGCAGTTCTTC
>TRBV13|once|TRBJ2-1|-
CASSLGAGSGPNEQFF
TGTGCCAGCAGCTTAGGCGCAGGGTCGGGGCCCAATGAGCAGTTCTTC
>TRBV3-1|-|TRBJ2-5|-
CASRDVGRAEETQYF
TGTGCCAGCAGGGACGTGGGTCGGGCGGAAGAGACCCAGTACTTC
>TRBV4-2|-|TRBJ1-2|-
CASSQTVNYGYTF
TGTGCCAGCAGCCAGACCGTTAACTATGGCTACACCTTC